This T cell receptor (beta chain) was found in a study of siplizumab effects on memory and regulatory T cells. Assay used: immunoSEQ multiplex PCR; TCRdb lists only in-frame clones, some missing. There are about 97,000 clones in the sample; 92% occur only once, and 0.9% to 1.4% lies in the top ten. Input material: CD4+ T cells sorted from blood. The sequence came from a human donor in good health.

The CDR3 is CASSLRFVYNEQFF. The DNA for the CDR3 is TGTGCCAGCAGTTTAAGATTTGTATACAATGAGCAGTTCTTC. This chain connects TRBV27 to TRBJ2-1; the D is unclear. Trimming left V 2 bases short and J 4 bases short, with 9 bases between. Germline CDR1 and CDR2: MNHEY and SMNVEV (reference sequence). The CDR3 contains 14 residues.